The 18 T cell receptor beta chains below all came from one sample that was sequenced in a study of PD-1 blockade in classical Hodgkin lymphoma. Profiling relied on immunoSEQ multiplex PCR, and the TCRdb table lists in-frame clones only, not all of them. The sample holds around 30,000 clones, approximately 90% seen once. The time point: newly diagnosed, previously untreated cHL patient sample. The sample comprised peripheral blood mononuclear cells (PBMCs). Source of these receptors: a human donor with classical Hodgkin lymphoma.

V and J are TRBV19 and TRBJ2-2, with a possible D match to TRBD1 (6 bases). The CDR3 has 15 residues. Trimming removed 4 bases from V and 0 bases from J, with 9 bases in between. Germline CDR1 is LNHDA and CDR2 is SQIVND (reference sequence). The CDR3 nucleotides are TGTGCCAGTAGTACGGACAGAGCGAACACCGGGGAGCTGTTTTTT. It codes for CASSTDRANTGELFF.

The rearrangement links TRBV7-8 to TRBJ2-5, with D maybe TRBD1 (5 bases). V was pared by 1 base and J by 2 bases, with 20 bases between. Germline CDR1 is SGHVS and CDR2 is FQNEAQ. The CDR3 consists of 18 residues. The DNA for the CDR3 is TGTGCCAGCAGCTTAGGTCGACAGCCGCTCACGAGACAAGAGACCCAGTACTTC. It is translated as CASSLGRQPLTRQETQYF. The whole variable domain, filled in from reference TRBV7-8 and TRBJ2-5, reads GAGVSQSPRYKVAKRGQDVALRCDPISGHVSLFWYQQALGQGPEFLTYFQNEAQLDKSGLPSDRFFAERPEGSVSTLKIQRTQQEDSAVYLCASSLGRQPLTRQETQYFGPGTRLLVL.

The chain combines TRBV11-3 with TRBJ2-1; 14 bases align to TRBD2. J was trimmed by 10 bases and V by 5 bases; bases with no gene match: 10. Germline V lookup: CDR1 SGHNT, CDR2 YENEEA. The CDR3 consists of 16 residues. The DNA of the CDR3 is TGTGCCAGCAGCCCGAGGACTAGCGGGAGGTCAGGCGAGCAGTTCTTC. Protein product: CASSPRTSGRSGEQFF.

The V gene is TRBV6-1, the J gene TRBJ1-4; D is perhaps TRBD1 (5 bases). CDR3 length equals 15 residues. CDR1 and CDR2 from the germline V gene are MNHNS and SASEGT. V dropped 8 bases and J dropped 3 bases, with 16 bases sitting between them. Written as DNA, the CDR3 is TGTGCCAGCCTCCCGTCCGGGGCAGCTAATGAAAAACTGTTTTTT. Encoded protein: CASLPSGAANEKLFF.

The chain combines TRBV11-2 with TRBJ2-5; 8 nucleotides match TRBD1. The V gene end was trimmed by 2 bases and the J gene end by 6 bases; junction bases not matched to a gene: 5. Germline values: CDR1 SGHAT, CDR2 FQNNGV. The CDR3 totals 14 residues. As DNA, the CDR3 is TGTGCCAGCAGCTTAAACAGGGGGAGACAGACCCAGTACTTC. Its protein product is CASSLNRGRQTQYF.

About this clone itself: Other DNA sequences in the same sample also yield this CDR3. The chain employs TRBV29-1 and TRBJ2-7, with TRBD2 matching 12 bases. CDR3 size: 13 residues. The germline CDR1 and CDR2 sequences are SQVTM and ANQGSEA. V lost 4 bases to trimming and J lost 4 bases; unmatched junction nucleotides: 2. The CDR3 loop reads CSVATSGSYEQYF. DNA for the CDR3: TGCAGCGTTGCGACTAGCGGGAGTTACGAGCAGTACTTC.

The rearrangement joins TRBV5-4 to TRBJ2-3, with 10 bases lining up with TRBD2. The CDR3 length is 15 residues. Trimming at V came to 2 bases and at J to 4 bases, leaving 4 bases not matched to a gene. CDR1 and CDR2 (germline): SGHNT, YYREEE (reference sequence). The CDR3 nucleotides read TGTGCCAGCAGCTTAGCGGGAGGGTTCTCAGATACGCAGTATTTT. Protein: CASSLAGGFSDTQYF.

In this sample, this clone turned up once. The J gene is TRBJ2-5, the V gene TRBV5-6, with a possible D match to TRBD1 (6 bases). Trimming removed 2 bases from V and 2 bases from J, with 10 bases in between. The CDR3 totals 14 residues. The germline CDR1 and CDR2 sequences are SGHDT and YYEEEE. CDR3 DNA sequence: TGTGCCAGCAGCTTTTACAGGGCTCAAGAGACCCAGTACTTC. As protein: CASSFYRAQETQYF.

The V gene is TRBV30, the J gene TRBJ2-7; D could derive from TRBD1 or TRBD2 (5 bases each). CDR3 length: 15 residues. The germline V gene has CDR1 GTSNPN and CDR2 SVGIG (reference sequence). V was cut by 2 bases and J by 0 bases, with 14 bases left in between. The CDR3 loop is CAWSRGAERSYEQYF. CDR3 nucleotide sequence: TGTGCCTGGAGTCGGGGCGCGGAGCGCTCCTACGAGCAGTACTTC.

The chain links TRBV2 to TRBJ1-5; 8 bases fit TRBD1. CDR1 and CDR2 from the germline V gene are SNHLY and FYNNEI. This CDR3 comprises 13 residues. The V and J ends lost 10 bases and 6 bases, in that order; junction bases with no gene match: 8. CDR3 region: CATSGQAFQPQHF. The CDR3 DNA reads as TGTGCCACCTCGGGACAGGCCTTTCAGCCCCAGCATTTT.

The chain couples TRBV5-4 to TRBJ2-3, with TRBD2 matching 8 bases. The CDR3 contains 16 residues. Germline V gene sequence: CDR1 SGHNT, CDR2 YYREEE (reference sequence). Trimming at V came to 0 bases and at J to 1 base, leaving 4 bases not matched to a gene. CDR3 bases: TGTGCCAGCAGCTTGGCGAGCGGGAGTGGCACAGATACGCAGTATTTT. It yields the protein CASSLASGSGTDTQYF.

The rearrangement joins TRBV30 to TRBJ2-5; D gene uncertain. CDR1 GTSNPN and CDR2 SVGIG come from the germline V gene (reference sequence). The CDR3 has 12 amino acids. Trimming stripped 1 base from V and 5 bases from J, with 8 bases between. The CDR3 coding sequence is TGTGCCTGGAGTGCACTTTGGGAGACCCAGTACTTC. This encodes CAWSALWETQYF. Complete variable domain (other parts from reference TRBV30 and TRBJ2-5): SQTIHQWPATLVQPVGSPLSLECTVEGTSNPNLYWYRQAAGRGLQLLFYSVGIGQISSEVPQNLSASRPQDRQFILSSKKLLLSDSGFYLCAWSALWETQYFGPGTRLLVL.

CDR3: CASIMDGAGGYTF. The CDR3 nucleotides are TGTGCCAGCATAATGGACGGGGCAGGTGGCTACACCTTC. The chain carries TRBV2 and TRBJ1-2; tentatively, D is TRBD1 (5 bases). This CDR3 has 13 residues. CDR1 is SNHLY and CDR2 is FYNNEI in the germline V gene. V lost 7 bases to trimming and J lost 7 bases, with 16 bases between them. The entire variable domain, with the rest obtained from reference TRBV2 and TRBJ1-2, is as follows: EPEVTQTPSHQVTQMGQEVILRCVPISNHLYFYWYRQILGQKVEFLVSFYNNEISEKSEIFDDQFSVERPDGSNFTLKIRSTKLEDSAMYFCASIMDGAGGYTFGSGTRLTVV.

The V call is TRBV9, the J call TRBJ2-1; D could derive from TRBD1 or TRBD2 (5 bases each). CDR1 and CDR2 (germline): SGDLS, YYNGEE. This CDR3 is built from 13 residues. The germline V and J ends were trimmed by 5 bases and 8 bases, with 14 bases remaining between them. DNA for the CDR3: TGTGCCAGCAGACCGGGACCAGCTCATGAGCAGTTCTTC. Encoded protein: CASRPGPAHEQFF.

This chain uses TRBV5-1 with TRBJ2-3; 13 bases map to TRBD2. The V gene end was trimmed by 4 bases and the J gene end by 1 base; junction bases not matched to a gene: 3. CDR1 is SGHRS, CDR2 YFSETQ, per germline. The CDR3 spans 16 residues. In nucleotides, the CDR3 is TGCGCCAGCAGCGACGGGACTAGCGGGGGCACAGATACGCAGTATTTT. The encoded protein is CASSDGTSGGTDTQYF.

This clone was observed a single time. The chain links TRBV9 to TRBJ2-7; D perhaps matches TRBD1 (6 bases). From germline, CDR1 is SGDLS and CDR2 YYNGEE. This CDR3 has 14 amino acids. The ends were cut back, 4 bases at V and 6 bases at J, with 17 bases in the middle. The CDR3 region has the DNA TGTGCCAGCAGCCGACAGGAGCTGAGGCGCGAGCAGTACTTC. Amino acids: CASSRQELRREQYF. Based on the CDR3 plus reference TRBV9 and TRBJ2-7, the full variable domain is DSGVTQTPKHLITATGQRVTLRCSPRSGDLSVYWYQQSLDQGLQFLIQYYNGEERAKGNILERFSAQQFPDLHSELNLSSLELGDSALYFCASSRQELRREQYFGPGTRLTVT.

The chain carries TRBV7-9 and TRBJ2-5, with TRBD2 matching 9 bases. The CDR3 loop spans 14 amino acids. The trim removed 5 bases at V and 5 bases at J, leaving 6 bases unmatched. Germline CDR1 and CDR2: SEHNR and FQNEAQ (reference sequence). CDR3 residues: CASSRSGSEETQYF. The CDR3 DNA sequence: TGTGCCAGCAGCCGTAGCGGGAGTGAGGAGACCCAGTACTTC.

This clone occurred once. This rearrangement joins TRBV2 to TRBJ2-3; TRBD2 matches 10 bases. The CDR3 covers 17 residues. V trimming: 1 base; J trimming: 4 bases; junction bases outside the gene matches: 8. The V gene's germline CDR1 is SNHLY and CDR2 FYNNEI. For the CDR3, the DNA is TGTGCCAGCAGTGAAGAACTAGCGGGATCAGGGGCAGATACGCAGTATTTT. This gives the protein CASSEELAGSGADTQYF.